These 30 T cell receptor beta chains were sequenced from one sample in a study of T cell responses to AZD1222 COVID-19 vaccine. The assay was immunoSEQ multiplex PCR, and TCRdb's table has in-frame clones only and misses some. This table has some 170,000 clones, around nine tenths appearing once. Sequenced here: peripheral blood, sampled on day 0 of AZD1222 vaccination. These receptor sequences come from an adult in good health.

This rearrangement joins TRBV6-5 to TRBJ2-7; 9 bases match TRBD1. V trimming: 11 bases; J trimming: 10 bases; junction bases outside the gene matches: 12. CDR1 and CDR2 (germline): MNHEY, SVGAGI. The CDR3 is 12 residues long. CDR3 loop: CASGTGYGEQYF. The CDR3 nucleotides are TGTGCCTCCGGGACAGGGTATGGAGAACAGTACTTC.

This clone was counted once. The rearrangement links TRBV28 to TRBJ1-3; D gene ambiguous. The germline gives CDR1 MDHEN, CDR2 SYDVKM. The V and J ends lost 4 bases and 4 bases respectively, with 11 bases between them. The CDR3 has 14 amino acids. The CDR3: CASSSFLPGNTIYF. The CDR3 DNA is TGTGCCAGCAGTTCCTTCTTGCCCGGAAACACCATATATTTT.

The V and J genes are TRBV19 and TRBJ1-5; maybe TRBD1 (6 bases). Trimming shortened V by 5 bases and J by 3 bases, and 11 bases separated the two germline ends. Per the germline V gene, CDR1 is LNHDA and CDR2 is SQIVND (reference sequence). The CDR3 loop spans 14 amino acids. CDR3 sequence: CASSGGQLNQPQHF. CDR3 in DNA: TGTGCCAGTAGTGGTGGACAGCTCAATCAGCCCCAGCATTTT.

This clone came up once. This chain uses TRBV10-3 with TRBJ1-1; no reliable D call. The V end lost 0 bases, the J end lost 0 bases, and 5 bases lay between the germline ends. Per germline, CDR1 ENHRY and CDR2 SYGVKD. This CDR3 has 14 amino acids. CDR3 bases: TGTGCCATCAGTGAGTCCGGGATGAACACTGAAGCTTTCTTT. It encodes CAISESGMNTEAFF.

The sample holds a few counts of this clone. The V gene is TRBV7-9, the J gene TRBJ1-2; 9 bases match TRBD1. There are 15 residues in the CDR3. Looked up from germline, CDR1 is SEHNR and CDR2 is FQNEAQ (reference sequence). J was trimmed by 8 bases and V by 0 bases; bases with no gene match: 7. CDR3 nucleotide sequence: TGTGCCAGCAGCTTAGCTGGGACAGGGCAAAAAGGCTACACCTTC. It yields the protein CASSLAGTGQKGYTF.

This clone was seen just once. V and J are TRBV6-1 and TRBJ2-3; 12 bases are shared with TRBD2. Germline lookup yields CDR1 MNHNS and CDR2 SASEGT. V was clipped by 3 bases and J by 1 base; unmatched bases: 8. This CDR3 has 18 amino acids. The CDR3 here is CASSDRTSGKGGTDTQYF. The CDR3 DNA reads TGTGCCAGCAGTGATCGGACTAGCGGGAAAGGGGGCACAGATACGCAGTATTTT.

This rearrangement joins TRBV30 to TRBJ2-2; 7 bases agree with TRBD2. The CDR3 length is 15 residues. Germline assignment: CDR1 GTSNPN and CDR2 SVGIG (reference sequence). V trimming: 5 bases; J trimming: 4 bases; junction bases outside the gene matches: 10. This chain's CDR3 is CAWGGEARFTGELFF. The CDR3 bases are TGTGCCTGGGGGGGGGAGGCCAGATTCACCGGGGAGCTGTTTTTT.

The chain recombines TRBV5-1 with TRBJ2-7, with D possibly being TRBD1 or TRBD2 (5 bases each). V was shortened by 0 bases and J by 4 bases, with 17 bases between the two germline ends. In germline, CDR1 is SGHRS, CDR2 YFSETQ. The CDR3 consists of 16 residues. This CDR3 is CASSLALGVAKYEQYF. The CDR3 coding sequence is TGCGCCAGCAGCTTGGCCCTGGGGGTAGCGAAGTACGAGCAGTACTTC.

The chain employs TRBV5-1 and TRBJ1-3; D is ambiguous. This CDR3 contains 13 residues. Between the trimmed V and J ends, which lost 0 bases and 5 bases, there was a span of 6 bases. Looked up from germline, CDR1 is SGHRS and CDR2 is YFSETQ. CDR3 amino acids: CASSLDTRNTIYF. In DNA form, the CDR3 reads TGCGCCAGCAGCTTGGATACTAGAAACACCATATATTTT.

The chain combines TRBV27 with TRBJ2-7; 9 bases fit TRBD2. Germline V CDR1 and CDR2: MNHEY, SMNVEV (reference sequence). This CDR3 has 15 amino acids. The junction had 1 base not matched to a gene; V was cut back by 0 bases and J by 1 base. The CDR3 DNA reads as TGTGCCAGCAGTTTATCTAGCGGGAGTTCCTACGAGCAGTACTTC. Residues: CASSLSSGSSYEQYF.

This chain links TRBV14 with TRBJ1-3, with TRBD1 matching 8 bases. Per germline, CDR1 SGHDN and CDR2 FVKESK. This CDR3 is built from 17 residues. V trimming: 4 bases; J trimming: 0 bases; junction bases outside the gene matches: 8. In DNA form, the CDR3 reads TGTGCCAGCAGCCCCCGGACAGGGCTTAGCTCTGGAAACACCATATATTTT. Translated: CASSPRTGLSSGNTIYF.

The chain recombines TRBV19 with TRBJ2-3; D might be TRBD2 (5 bases). Germline CDR1 and CDR2: LNHDA and SQIVND (reference sequence). This CDR3 region has 14 residues. Between the trimmed V and J ends, which lost 5 bases and 1 base, there was a span of 10 bases. CDR3 amino acids: CASSYGERTDTQYF. The CDR3 region has the DNA TGTGCCAGTAGTTACGGGGAACGCACAGATACGCAGTATTTT.

V and J are TRBV7-6 and TRBJ1-1, with D possibly TRBD1 on 5 matching bases. Per the germline V gene, CDR1 is SGHVS and CDR2 is FNYEAQ. This CDR3 spans 13 amino acids. V was trimmed by 5 bases and J by 5 bases, leaving 12 bases between them. The CDR3 here is CASSRGGNTEAFF. In DNA form, the CDR3 reads TGTGCCAGCAGCCGGGGGGGTAATACTGAAGCTTTCTTT.

This clone appeared a few times. The chain carries TRBV19 and TRBJ1-1; D not resolved. This CDR3 is built from 12 residues. Germline V CDR1 and CDR2: LNHDA, SQIVND (reference sequence). V was clipped by 7 bases and J by 6 bases, with 12 bases between them. The chain's CDR3 is CASIGLHPEAFF. The CDR3 region has the DNA TGTGCCAGTATAGGACTCCACCCTGAAGCTTTCTTT.

This chain uses TRBV6-5 with TRBJ1-2; 9 bases fit TRBD1. CDR1 MNHEY and CDR2 SVGAGI come from the germline V gene. The CDR3 contains 15 residues. Germline trimming cut 6 bases from V and 6 bases from J; bases unmatched to any gene: 11. The CDR3 coding sequence is TGTGCCAGCAGAGCACAGGGGGCGTGGGGCCATGGCTACACCTTC. Its protein product is CASRAQGAWGHGYTF.

This clone was recorded a few times. The chain uses TRBV7-9 and TRBJ2-7, with D perhaps matching TRBD2 (6 bases). The V gene lost 4 bases and the J gene lost 4 bases, with 20 bases spanning the gap. Germline CDR1 is SEHNR and CDR2 is FQNEAQ (reference sequence). This CDR3 is 16 amino acids long. Here the CDR3 reads CASSYPDKEGSYEQYF. The CDR3 bases are TGTGCCAGCAGCTATCCCGACAAGGAGGGTTCTTACGAGCAGTACTTC.

The chain carries TRBV6-5 and TRBJ1-2; D perhaps matches TRBD1 (5 bases). CDR1 and CDR2 (germline): MNHEY, SVGAGI. V lost 0 bases to trimming and J lost 5 bases, with 10 bases between them. CDR3 length: 14 amino acids. The CDR3 DNA reads TGTGCCAGCAGTTACTCGGGGCTTCGTTATGGCTACACCTTC. Encoded protein: CASSYSGLRYGYTF.

This chain uses TRBV7-9 with TRBJ2-1; 8 positions match TRBD2. Germline V CDR1 and CDR2: SEHNR, FQNEAQ (reference sequence). The J segment lost 7 bases and the V segment lost 6 bases, leaving 5 bases of the junction unmatched. This CDR3 region has 13 residues. In nucleotides, the CDR3 is TGTGCCAGCAGAAACGGGGGGGAGAATGAGCAGTTCTTC. Protein sequence: CASRNGGENEQFF. The variable domain in full, with the rest retrieved from reference TRBV7-9 and TRBJ2-1, is DTGVSQNPRHKITKRGQNVTFRCDPISEHNRLYWYRQTLGQGPEFLTYFQNEAQLEKSRLLSDRFSAERPKGSFSTLEIQRTEQGDSAMYLCASRNGGENEQFFGPGTRLTVL.

V gene TRBV6-5 combines with J gene TRBJ2-7; D unresolved. The CDR3 has 10 amino acids. The germline CDR1 and CDR2 sequences are MNHEY and SVGAGI. V lost 6 bases, J lost 7 bases, and 7 bases lay in between. The CDR3 is CASSLNEQYF. For the CDR3, the DNA is TGTGCCAGCAGCCTTAATGAGCAGTACTTC.

The genes are TRBV5-1 and TRBJ2-7; 8 nucleotides agree with TRBD2. Germline V gene lookup returns CDR1 SGHRS and CDR2 YFSETQ. V lost 1 base, J lost 6 bases, and 6 bases stayed unmatched. The length of the CDR3 is 14 residues. The CDR3 DNA follows: TGCGCCAGCAGCTTGTGGTCGGGAGGGGGCGAGCAGTACTTC. Residues: CASSLWSGGGEQYF. Full variable domain (remainder filled in from reference TRBV5-1 and TRBJ2-7): KAGVTQTPRYLIKTRGQQVTLSCSPISGHRSVSWYQQTPGQGLQFLFEYFSETQRNKGNFPGRFSGRQFSNSRSEMNVSTLELGDSALYLCASSLWSGGGEQYFGPGTRLTVT.

The V call is TRBV5-8, the J call TRBJ1-1; TRBD1 matches at 8 bases. The CDR3 is made up of 15 amino acids. Germline loops: CDR1 SGHTS, CDR2 YDEGEE. V shed 3 bases, J shed 2 bases, and the junction held 6 bases outside the gene matches. The CDR3 nucleotides read TGTGCCAGCAGCTCCCGGACAGGGCCCAACACTGAAGCTTTCTTT. Translating it yields CASSSRTGPNTEAFF.

J is TRBJ1-2 and V is TRBV4-1; possibly TRBD1 for D (6 bases). Trimming shortened V by 1 base and J by 5 bases, and 11 bases separated the two germline ends. Germline-derived CDR1 and CDR2 are MGHRA and YSYEKL. The CDR3 is 14 amino acids. The chain's CDR3 is CASSQVKGVYGYTF. DNA of the CDR3: TGCGCCAGCAGCCAAGTCAAGGGGGTTTATGGCTACACCTTC.

J is TRBJ1-5 and V is TRBV6-5, with a weak D call TRBD1 (5 bases). The CDR3 loop spans 15 amino acids. V shed 2 bases and J shed 2 bases, with 10 bases lying between them. Germline V gives CDR1 MNHEY, CDR2 SVGAGI. The CDR3 DNA reads as TGTGCCAGCAGTTACGGGGGGGAGGGCAATCAGCCCCAGCATTTT. Translating it yields CASSYGGEGNQPQHF.

The DNA for the CDR3 is TGCGCCAGCAGCCGCCAGGGACAGTCGAACACTGAAGCTTTCTTT. Translated: CASSRQGQSNTEAFF. The chain carries TRBV5-1 and TRBJ1-1; 7 nucleotides align to TRBD1. Germline values: CDR1 SGHRS, CDR2 YFSETQ. Unmatched junction bases numbered 7, after V lost 4 bases and J lost 1 base. CDR3 size: 15 residues.

CDR3 sequence (DNA): TGCGCCAGCAACGACGGTGTCTATGGCTACACCTTC. This translates into CASNDGVYGYTF. V and J are TRBV10-2 and TRBJ1-2, with D uncertain. CDR1 is WSHSY and CDR2 is SAAADI in the germline V gene. Trimming removed 7 bases from V and 4 bases from J, with 10 bases in between. The CDR3 loop spans 12 amino acids.

The V gene is TRBV3-1 (or the pseudogene TRBV3-2), the J gene TRBJ1-1; 9 positions agree with TRBD1. J gave up 4 bases and V 0 bases, and 6 bases lay outside the gene matches. Germline CDR1 and CDR2: LGHDT and YNNKEL (reference sequence). The length of the CDR3 is 16 residues. In DNA form, the CDR3 reads TGTGCCAGCAGCCAAGAGGACAGGGGCGCCGGCACTGAAGCTTTCTTT. Protein sequence: CASSQEDRGAGTEAFF.

The V gene is TRBV19, the J gene TRBJ1-2, with a tentative D call TRBD1 (5 bases). V was cut by 10 bases and J by 6 bases, with 18 bases left in between. The CDR3 runs to 13 residues. The V gene's germline CDR1 is LNHDA and CDR2 SQIVND (reference sequence). This CDR3 reads CATTGTERDGYTF. DNA of the CDR3: TGTGCCACAACCGGGACCGAGAGGGATGGCTACACCTTC.

This chain joins TRBV30 and TRBJ1-1, with a tentative D call TRBD1 (5 bases). Germline lookup yields CDR1 GTSNPN and CDR2 SVGIG (reference sequence). V was trimmed by 0 bases and J by 4 bases, leaving 9 bases between them. The CDR3 has 13 amino acids. CDR3 nucleotides: TGTGCCTGGAGTGTGGGGGTGGGCACTGAAGCTTTCTTT. Translation: CAWSVGVGTEAFF.

The V gene is TRBV5-5, the J gene TRBJ1-6; 9 positions agree with TRBD1. Germline CDR1 SGHKS, CDR2 YYEKEE (reference sequence). This CDR3 is built from 16 residues. Trimming removed 5 bases from V and 9 bases from J; junction bases left unmatched: 12. The CDR3, as DNA: TGTGCCAGCAGACGCCCGGGACAGGGTTCTAGTTCACCCCTCCACTTT. It yields the protein CASRRPGQGSSSPLHF.

Comments on this clone: A read error may produce the germline difference seen at one junction end. The chain carries TRBV5-1 and TRBJ1-2, with 10 bases identical to TRBD1. The CDR3 has 15 residues. The germline gives CDR1 SGHRS, CDR2 YFSETQ. The CDR3, as DNA: TGCGCCAGCCGCTTGACAGGGGGCGCTAACTATGGCTACACCTTC. It encodes CASRLTGGANYGYTF.